The clone carrying this T cell receptor beta chain was counted between two and nine times. The record originates from a study of CD8 T cells in Susac syndrome. An input of about 0.5 to 1 ug of RNA was subjected to reverse transcription using random hexamers. TCRdb passed the immunoSEQ multiplex PCR reads through MiXCR, listing each CDR3 protein once. The top ten clones hold roughly 0.2% of a sample with tens of thousands of distinct CDR3 sequences, approximately 90% of them seen once. Trimming took off 2 bases at V and 2 bases at J, with 4 bases between the two ends. The CDR3 is 13 amino acids. Germline loops: CDR1 KGHSH, CDR2 LQKENI. TEMRA cells were FACS-enriched, with CD8+ and CD4+ T cells isolated negatively.

The sequence was collected from a human donor in good health. This chain uses TRBV18 with TRBJ2-1; unclear D gene. Sequences were obtained from CD8+ T cells from PBMCs. In DNA form, the CDR3 reads TGTGCCAGCTCACCAACAGCCTACAATGAGCAGTTCTTC. This gives the protein CASSPTAYNEQFF.